The TCR beta chain under discussion was sequenced for a study of patients and donors after allogeneic stem cell transplantation. The CDR3 is 14 amino acids. From germline, CDR1 is SGHAT and CDR2 FQNNGV. V lost 6 bases and J lost 5; bases outside the gene matches: 6. Each CDR3 protein is one row after TCRdb ran MiXCR on the RT-PCR reads. This table has about 200,000 distinct CDR3 sequences, less than 50% appearing once. V and J are TRBV11-2 and TRBJ1-1; 10 nucleotides agree with TRBD1. The sample consisted of blood, either unsorted or a sorted T cell fraction (not recorded which). This clonotype was sampled from a human donor who was either an allogeneic HSCT recipient or a stem cell or donor lymphocyte infusion donor (not recorded which). It is not recorded whose cells these are; they may come from a transplant donor. The CDR3 DNA is TGTGCCAGCAGTTTGACAGGGGGCCGGACTGAAGCTTTCTTT. Protein product: CASSLTGGRTEAFF.